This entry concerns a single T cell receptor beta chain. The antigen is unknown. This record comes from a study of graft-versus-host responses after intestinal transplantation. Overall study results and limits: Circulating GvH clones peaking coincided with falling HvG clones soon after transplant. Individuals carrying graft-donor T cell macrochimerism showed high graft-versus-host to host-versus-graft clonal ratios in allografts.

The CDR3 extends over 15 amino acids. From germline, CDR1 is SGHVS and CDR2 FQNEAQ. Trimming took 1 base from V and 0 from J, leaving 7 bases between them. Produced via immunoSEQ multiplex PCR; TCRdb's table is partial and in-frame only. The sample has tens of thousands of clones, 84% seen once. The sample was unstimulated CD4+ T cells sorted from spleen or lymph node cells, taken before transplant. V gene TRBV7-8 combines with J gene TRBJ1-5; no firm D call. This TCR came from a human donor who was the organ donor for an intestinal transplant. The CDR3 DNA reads TGTGCCAGCAGCTTAGACGGGGATAGCAATCAGCCCCAGCATTTT. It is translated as CASSLDGDSNQPQHF.